A selection of T cell receptor beta chains follows, all from one sample in a study of T cell responses to AZD1222 COVID-19 vaccine. Method: immunoSEQ multiplex PCR; TCRdb's copy keeps in-frame clones and lacks some. The sample gives about 140,000 clones, about 90% of which show up once; roughly 7.5% is in the top ten. The specimen was peripheral blood, collected 28 days after the second dose of the MenACWY control vaccine. The receptors were gathered from an adult who received the MenACWY meningococcal vaccine as a control. The CDR3 runs from the conserved cysteine through the conserved F or W. A D gene is named only where the DNA matches it firmly. Rows give clone size only sometimes, using once, few, many, or a class for an expanded clone.

>TRBJ1-2|-|-|TRBV7-8
TGTGCCAGCAGCCTACAGACTGGGAACTATGGCTACACCTTC
CASSLQTGNYGYTF
>TRBJ2-7|-|TRBD1|TRBV15
TGTGCCACCAGTCAAAACAGGGGGCCCTACGAGCAGTACTTC
CATSQNRGPYEQYF
>TRBJ1-4|-|TRBD1|TRBV10-1
TGCGCCAGCAGCCGGGACAGGGGTGCAGAAAAACTGTTTTTT
CASSRDRGAEKLFF
>TRBJ1-2|-|TRBD1|TRBV14
TGTGCCAGCAGCCAATCAGGGGGCGCGAACTATGGCTACACCTTC
CASSQSGGANYGYTF
>TRBJ2-3|-|-|TRBV10-2
TGCGCCAGCAGTGGACCTCGAGGTAGCGGATACACAGATACGCAGTATTTT
CASSGPRGSGYTDTQYF
>TRBJ1-1|-|-|TRBV5-1
TGCGCCAGCAGCTCACAGGGCGTGAACACTGAAGCTTTCTTT
CASSSQGVNTEAFF
>TRBJ1-2|-|-|TRBV18
TGTGCCAGCTCACCGGACATTACTAGTGGCTACACCTTC
CASSPDITSGYTF
>TRBJ1-1|-|-|TRBV6-5
TGTGCCAGCAGTTACGTGGGGAACCCTGAAGCTTTCTTT
CASSYVGNPEAFF
>TRBJ1-1|-|TRBD1|TRBV28
TGTGCCAGCAGTCCCGGGACAGGGATGAACACTGAAGCTTTCTTT
CASSPGTGMNTEAFF
>TRBJ2-2|-|-|TRBV6-5
TGTGCCAGCAGTTACATTAGTAGTGCCGGGGAGCTGTTTTTT
CASSYISSAGELFF
>TRBJ1-4|medium-sized|-|TRBV5-6
TGTGCCAGCAGCCAAATTGCAACTAATGAAAAACTGTTTTTT
CASSQIATNEKLFF
>TRBJ2-2|-|TRBD2|TRBV11-2
TGTGCCAGCAGCCTTAGCGGGAGGGCCGGTGGCGGGGAGCTGTTTTTT
CASSLSGRAGGGELFF
>TRBJ2-7|few|-|TRBV12-3/TRBV12-4
TGTGCCAGCAGTCTTGACACCCCCTACGAGCAGTACTTC
CASSLDTPYEQYF
>TRBJ1-4|-|TRBD1|TRBV18
TGTGCCAGCTCACCACGGACAGGGGATGAAAAACTGTTTTTT
CASSPRTGDEKLFF
>TRBJ2-1|-|TRBD2|TRBV6-5
TGTGCCAGCAGGCTAGCGGGGGGAACCTACAATGAGCAGTTCTTC
CASRLAGGTYNEQFF
>TRBJ2-3|once|TRBD1|TRBV29-1
TGCAGCGGTTCGTGGACAGGGGCCGCCGTTGGCACAGATACGCAGTATTTT
CSGSWTGAAVGTDTQYF
>TRBJ2-1|-|-|TRBV6-5
TGTGCCAGCAGTTACTCGGCGGCTCCTACCTACAATGAGCAGTTCTTC
CASSYSAAPTYNEQFF
>TRBJ1-1|once|TRBD1|TRBV10-3
TGTGCCATCAGTGAGAGTTCAACAGGGGGCACTGAAGCTTTCTTT
CAISESSTGGTEAFF
>TRBJ1-2|-|-|TRBV15
TGTGCCACCAGCAGAGGGGGGCGAAACAGTAACTATGGCTACACCTTC
CATSRGGRNSNYGYTF
>TRBJ2-7|-|TRBD1|TRBV14
TGTGCCAGCAGCCAAGGACAGGGGAACGAGCAGTACTTC
CASSQGQGNEQYF
>TRBJ1-2|-|-|TRBV12-3/TRBV12-4
TGTGCCAGCAGTGGCGGACAGAACTATGGCTACACCTTC
CASSGGQNYGYTF
>TRBJ1-2|-|-|TRBV25-1
TGTGCCAGCAGTGACGGGGCTAACTATGGCTACACCTTC
CASSDGANYGYTF
>TRBJ2-7|-|TRBD1|TRBV6-2/TRBV6-3
TGTGCCAGCAGTTACCAGGACAGGAGACCCTACGAGCAGTACTTC
CASSYQDRRPYEQYF
>TRBJ2-2|-|TRBD1|TRBV3-1/TRBV3-2
TGTGCCAGCAGCCAACTGGCGGCAGGGGGCTTATTTACCGGGGAGCTGTTTTTT
CASSQLAAGGLFTGELFF
>TRBJ2-1|once|TRBD2|TRBV6-2/TRBV6-3
TGTGCCAGCAGCCCCCCCGGGGAGGGTGGCAATGAGCAGTTCTTC
CASSPPGEGGNEQFF
>TRBJ1-1|-|TRBD1|TRBV18
TGTGCCAGCTCACCATCGACAGGGGAAGATACTGAAGCTTTCTTT
CASSPSTGEDTEAFF
>TRBJ1-2|-|TRBD1|TRBV12-3/TRBV12-4
TGTGCCAGCAGTCGACAGGGGGCTAATGGCTACACCTTC
CASSRQGANGYTF
>TRBJ1-1|-|-|TRBV4-3
TGCGCCAGCAGCCAAGTCACAGGGAACACTGAAGCTTTCTTT
CASSQVTGNTEAFF